A single sample is the source of the 19 T cell receptor beta chains below, sequenced in a study of blood T cells in healthy people across ages. Together with a sample-barcoded 5' primer, a J-beta primer mix was included in a second PCR lasting about 7 to 11 cycles. TCRdb analysed the 5' RACE reads with MiXCR anew, one entry per CDR3 protein. The sample shows more than 900,000 distinct CDR3 sequences, approximately 25% of them seen only once. This sample was also put to use in a study of T cells of mothers and their children.

The sequencing sample was made of blood. These receptors were collected from a girl aged 2-10 years in good health.

The CDR3 loop is CASSYSLVAEYGYTF. The CDR3 nucleotides read TGTGCCAGCAGTTACTCGCTAGTGGCTGAATATGGCTACACCTTC. V gene TRBV6-5 combines with J gene TRBJ1-2; D is uncertain. This CDR3 spans 15 amino acids. Germline CDR1 and CDR2: MNHEY and SVGAGI. V gave up 0 bases and J gave up 5 bases, with 13 bases separating them.

Of note for this clonotype: One end of the junction varies from germline; a read error may be responsible. V is TRBV7-9 and J is TRBJ2-6; the D gene could be TRBD1 or TRBD2 (5 bases each). Germline V CDR1 and CDR2: SEHNR, FQNEAQ (reference sequence). The CDR3 runs to 16 residues. The CDR3 nucleotides are TGTGCCAGCAGCCCTGCGAGGGGCTCTAGGGCCAACGTCCTGACTTTC. The encoded protein is CASSPARGSRANVLTF.

The V and J genes are TRBV10-3 and TRBJ1-4, with D tentatively TRBD1 (6 bases). The germline V gene encodes CDR1 ENHRY and CDR2 SYGVKD. CDR3 length: 12 amino acids. Between the trimmed V and J ends, which lost 10 bases and 4 bases, there was a span of 10 bases. This CDR3 reads CATRQDNEKLFF. In DNA, the CDR3 is TGTGCCACAAGACAGGATAATGAAAAACTGTTTTTT.

This clonotype was recorded a few times. The chain links TRBV29-1 to TRBJ2-1; D call uncertain. From germline, CDR1 is SQVTM and CDR2 ANQGSEA. V gave up 5 bases and J gave up 15 bases, with 8 bases separating them. This CDR3 spans 8 amino acids. The CDR3 DNA sequence: TGCAGCGTTCCGGACGGGTTCTTC. This codes for CSVPDGFF.

This clonotype has just a few counts. The chain has TRBV12-3 or TRBV12-4 and TRBJ2-3; 8 bases agree with TRBD2. Trimming took 4 bases from V and 4 from J; bases not matched to a gene: 4. The CDR3 covers 14 residues. The CDR3 DNA sequence: TGTGCCAGCAGTTCCGGGACTAGTGCAGATACGCAGTATTTT. Its translation: CASSSGTSADTQYF.

This clonotype was seen a few times. The chain links TRBV6-1 to TRBJ2-1; tentatively, D is TRBD1 or TRBD2 (6 bases each). The CDR3 extends over 15 amino acids. Germline V CDR1 and CDR2: MNHNS, SASEGT. V was shortened by 5 bases and J by 6 bases, with 17 bases between the two germline ends. The DNA for the CDR3 is TGTGCCAGCAGTCAAGGGTGGGGGGCTGGCAATGAGCAGTTCTTC. It is translated as CASSQGWGAGNEQFF.

This chain uses TRBV4-3 with TRBJ2-7, with D possibly TRBD1 on 6 matching bases. The germline gives CDR1 LGHNA, CDR2 YSLEER. Trimming removed 1 base from V and 3 bases from J, with 13 bases in between. The CDR3 consists of 15 residues. The CDR3: CASSQGTGSNYEQYF. The CDR3 DNA reads TGCGCCAGCAGCCAAGGTACAGGGTCCAACTACGAGCAGTACTTC.

This clonotype was detected a few times. The rearrangement links TRBV12-3 or TRBV12-4 to TRBJ1-3, with D perhaps TRBD1 (6 bases). Trimming cost V 6 bases and J 15 bases, with 15 bases left between them. This CDR3 has 11 residues. This CDR3 reads CASSLTGLSYF. DNA for the CDR3: TGTGCCAGCAGCCTGACAGGTCTATCATATTTT.

V usage is TRBV20-1 and J usage is TRBJ2-5; tentative D call: TRBD2 (5 bases). CDR1 and CDR2 from the germline V gene are DFQATT and SNEGSKA (reference sequence). The CDR3 has 15 residues. V was pared by 0 bases and J by 5 bases, with 16 bases between. The CDR3 nucleotides are TGCAGTGCTAGAGACTTCGGACTCCTGAGTGAGACCCAGTACTTC. As protein: CSARDFGLLSETQYF.

This chain's CDR3 is CASRLEGQETQYF. As DNA, the CDR3 is TGTGCCAGTAGGCTCGAGGGGCAAGAGACCCAGTACTTC. The chain uses TRBV19 and TRBJ2-5; D possibly matches TRBD1 or TRBD2 (5 bases each). The V end was cut by 6 bases, the J end by 2 bases, with 10 bases between. Germline V gene sequence: CDR1 LNHDA, CDR2 SQIVND (reference sequence). CDR3 length: 13 amino acids.

This chain links TRBV29-1 with TRBJ2-5, with 9 bases aligning to TRBD1. The J call may be faulty, since TRBJ2-7 better matches the DNA end. This CDR3 region has 12 residues. Per germline, CDR1 SQVTM and CDR2 ANQGSEA. The CDR3 reads CSVAGQGNEQYF. CDR3 nucleotide sequence: TGCAGCGTTGCGGGACAGGGTAACGAGCAGTACTTC.

V usage is TRBV27 and J usage is TRBJ2-2; TRBD2 aligns across 7 bases. There are 11 residues in the CDR3. Germline CDR1 MNHEY, CDR2 SMNVEV (reference sequence). CDR3 protein: CTTSNSGELFF. The CDR3 DNA is TGTACGACTAGCAACTCCGGGGAGCTGTTTTTT.

This clonotype came up a few times. Because it lacks the conserved phenylalanine or tryptophan at the end, this CDR3 is likely a read error. The chain has TRBV5-1 and TRBJ2-5; unclear D gene. The ends were cut back, 5 bases at V and 7 bases at J, with 27 bases in the middle. CDR1 is SGHRS, CDR2 YFSETQ, per germline. The CDR3 runs to 17 residues. The CDR3 is CASSIAPLAELRGTQYS. The CDR3 coding sequence is TGCGCCAGCAGTATCGCCCCTCTGGCGGAATTAAGAGGGACCCAGTACTCC.

In its sample, this clonotype was seen a few times. The chain joins TRBV5-5 to TRBJ2-6; D gene uncertain. Germline lookup yields CDR1 SGHKS and CDR2 YYEKEE (reference sequence). The CDR3 is made up of 15 amino acids. Trimming removed 6 bases from V and 0 bases from J, with 10 bases in between. DNA for the CDR3: TGTGCCAGCACAGGAGTATTCTCTGGGGCCAACGTCCTGACTTTC. It is translated as CASTGVFSGANVLTF.

The J gene is TRBJ2-4, the V gene TRBV28; D tentatively fits TRBD1 or TRBD2 (5 bases each). CDR3 length: 16 residues. V was shortened by 5 bases and J by 1 base, with 15 bases between the two germline ends. Germline CDR1 MDHEN, CDR2 SYDVKM. The CDR3 protein is CASSPGRSVAKNIQYF. The CDR3 DNA sequence: TGTGCCAGCAGTCCAGGGAGATCGGTGGCCAAAAACATTCAGTACTTC.

This clonotype was counted only a few times. This chain links TRBV20-1 with TRBJ2-1; TRBD2 aligns across 8 bases. The germline V gene has CDR1 DFQATT and CDR2 SNEGSKA (reference sequence). The ends lost 5 bases at V and 7 bases at J; junction bases unmatched: 7. This CDR3 contains 13 residues. As DNA, the CDR3 is TGCAGTGCTGGGGGACTAGTTCGGAATGAGCAGTTCTTC. Translation: CSAGGLVRNEQFF.

The chain is built from TRBV5-4 and TRBJ2-1; unclear D gene. The germline V gene encodes CDR1 SGHNT and CDR2 YYREEE (reference sequence). V was trimmed by 0 bases and J by 6 bases, leaving 7 bases between them. CDR3 length equals 13 residues. CDR3 protein: CASSLVLANEQFF. The CDR3 DNA reads TGTGCCAGCAGCTTGGTCCTTGCCAATGAGCAGTTCTTC.

This clonotype was counted ten times or more. The CDR3 DNA reads as TGTGCCAGCAGCGTAGGTTCAGCACACTATGGCTACACCTTC. This codes for CASSVGSAHYGYTF. The V call is TRBV9, the J call TRBJ1-2; no definite D call. V dropped 0 bases and J dropped 3 bases, with 9 bases sitting between them. CDR3 length equals 14 residues. Per the germline V gene, CDR1 is SGDLS and CDR2 is YYNGEE.

This clonotype was picked up a small number of times. A junction end diverges from the germline sequence, so it may reflect a read error. The chain joins TRBV29-1 to TRBJ1-2, with a tentative D call TRBD1 (5 bases). The CDR3 is 12 residues long. Germline CDR1 reads SQVTM; CDR2 reads ANQGSEA. The CDR3 DNA reads TGCACCTCAAGAGGGGTCTCTTCCCTAGATAACTTC. Translation: CTSRGVSSLDNF.